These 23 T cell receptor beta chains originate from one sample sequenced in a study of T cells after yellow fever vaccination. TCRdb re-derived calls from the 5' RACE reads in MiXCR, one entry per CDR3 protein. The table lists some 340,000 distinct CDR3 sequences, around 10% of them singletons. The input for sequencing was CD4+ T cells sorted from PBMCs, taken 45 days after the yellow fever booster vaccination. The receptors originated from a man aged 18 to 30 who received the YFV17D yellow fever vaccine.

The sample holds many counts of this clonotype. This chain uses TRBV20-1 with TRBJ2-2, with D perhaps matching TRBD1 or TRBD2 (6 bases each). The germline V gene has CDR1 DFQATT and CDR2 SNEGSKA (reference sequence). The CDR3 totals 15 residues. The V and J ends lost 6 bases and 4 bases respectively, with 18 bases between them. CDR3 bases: TGCAGTGCCAAAAAACGGGGGCGCCCCACCGGGGAGCTGTTTTTT. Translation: CSAKKRGRPTGELFF.

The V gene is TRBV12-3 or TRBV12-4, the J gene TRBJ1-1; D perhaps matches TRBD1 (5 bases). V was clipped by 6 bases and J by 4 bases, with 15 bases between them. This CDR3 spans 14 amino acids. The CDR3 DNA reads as TGTGCCAGCAGCCCTCAGGGAATCGGCACTGAAGCTTTCTTT. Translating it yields CASSPQGIGTEAFF.

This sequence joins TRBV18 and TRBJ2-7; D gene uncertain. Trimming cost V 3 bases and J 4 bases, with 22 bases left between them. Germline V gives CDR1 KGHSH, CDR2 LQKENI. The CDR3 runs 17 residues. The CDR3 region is CASSPGVGRLRSYEQYV. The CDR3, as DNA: TGTGCCAGCTCACCGGGCGTGGGCAGGCTCCGTTCGTACGAGCAGTACGTC.

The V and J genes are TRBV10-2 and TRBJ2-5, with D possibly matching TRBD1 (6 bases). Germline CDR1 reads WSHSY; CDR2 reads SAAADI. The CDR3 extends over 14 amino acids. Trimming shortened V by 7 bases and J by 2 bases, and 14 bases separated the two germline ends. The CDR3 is CASNRQAFQETQYF. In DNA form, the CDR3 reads TGCGCCAGCAACAGACAGGCCTTTCAAGAGACCCAGTACTTC.

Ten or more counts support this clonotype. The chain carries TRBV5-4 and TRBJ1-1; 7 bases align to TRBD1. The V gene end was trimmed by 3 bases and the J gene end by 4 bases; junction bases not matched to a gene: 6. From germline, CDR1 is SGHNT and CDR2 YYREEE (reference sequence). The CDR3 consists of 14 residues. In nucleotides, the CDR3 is TGTGCCAGCAGCTCGGAGAGGGGGCCCACTGAAGCTTTCTTT. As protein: CASSSERGPTEAFF.

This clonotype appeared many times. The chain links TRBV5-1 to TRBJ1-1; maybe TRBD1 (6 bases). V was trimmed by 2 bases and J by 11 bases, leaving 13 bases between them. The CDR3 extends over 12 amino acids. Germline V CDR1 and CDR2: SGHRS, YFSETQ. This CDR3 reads CASSLNSGAAFF. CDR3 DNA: TGCGCCAGCAGCTTAAACTCGGGGGCGGCTTTCTTT.

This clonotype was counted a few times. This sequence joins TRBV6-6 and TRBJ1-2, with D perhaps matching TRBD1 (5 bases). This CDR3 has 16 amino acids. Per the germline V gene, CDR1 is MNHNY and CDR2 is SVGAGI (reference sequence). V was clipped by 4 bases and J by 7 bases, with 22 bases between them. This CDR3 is CASSSPGTLTGGGYTF. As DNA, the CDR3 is TGTGCCAGCAGTTCCCCCGGGACTCTAACAGGCGGTGGCTACACCTTC.

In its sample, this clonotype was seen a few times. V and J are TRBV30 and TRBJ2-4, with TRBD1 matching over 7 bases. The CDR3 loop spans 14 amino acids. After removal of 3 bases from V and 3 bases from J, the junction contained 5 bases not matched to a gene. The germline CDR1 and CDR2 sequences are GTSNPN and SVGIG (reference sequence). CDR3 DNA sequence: TGTGCCTGGAGGTCGGGACAGCTCAAAAACATTCAGTACTTC. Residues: CAWRSGQLKNIQYF.

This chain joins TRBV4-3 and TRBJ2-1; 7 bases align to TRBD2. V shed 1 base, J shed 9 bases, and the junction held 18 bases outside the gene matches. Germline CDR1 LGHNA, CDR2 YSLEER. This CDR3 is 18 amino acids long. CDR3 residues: CASSQGCPPGLKFSEQFF. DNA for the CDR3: TGCGCCAGCAGCCAAGGTTGCCCCCCGGGACTAAAGTTTTCTGAGCAGTTCTTC.

The CDR3 is CASSLLSRDLGHNEQFF. For the CDR3, the DNA is TGTGCCAGCAGCTTATTGTCAAGGGATCTCGGCCACAATGAGCAGTTCTTC. The rearrangement uses TRBV11-2 and TRBJ2-1; D unclear. CDR1 and CDR2 (germline): SGHAT, FQNNGV. The V and J ends lost 2 bases and 5 bases respectively, with 19 bases between them. The CDR3 is made up of 17 amino acids.

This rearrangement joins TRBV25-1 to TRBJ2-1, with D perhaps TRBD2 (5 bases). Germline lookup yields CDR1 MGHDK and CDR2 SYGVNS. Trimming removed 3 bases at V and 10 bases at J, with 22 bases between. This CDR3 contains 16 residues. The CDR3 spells CASSDPGTPADREQFF. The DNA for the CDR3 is TGTGCCAGCAGTGACCCGGGAACCCCAGCGGACCGGGAGCAGTTCTTC.

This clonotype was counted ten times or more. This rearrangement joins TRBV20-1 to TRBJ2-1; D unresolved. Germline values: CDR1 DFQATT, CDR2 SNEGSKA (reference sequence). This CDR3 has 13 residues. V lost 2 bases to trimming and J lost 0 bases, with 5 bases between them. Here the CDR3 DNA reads TGCAGTGCTAGAATCTTCTCCTACAATGAGCAGTTCTTC. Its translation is CSARIFSYNEQFF.

CDR3 amino acids: CASSSFLGANSPLHF. CDR3 in DNA: TGTGCCAGCAGTTCTTTTTTAGGGGCTAATTCACCCCTCCACTTT. The V call is TRBV12-3 or TRBV12-4, the J call TRBJ1-6; D perhaps matches TRBD1 (5 bases). Between the trimmed V and J ends, which lost 4 bases and 6 bases, there was a span of 13 bases. The CDR3 consists of 15 residues.

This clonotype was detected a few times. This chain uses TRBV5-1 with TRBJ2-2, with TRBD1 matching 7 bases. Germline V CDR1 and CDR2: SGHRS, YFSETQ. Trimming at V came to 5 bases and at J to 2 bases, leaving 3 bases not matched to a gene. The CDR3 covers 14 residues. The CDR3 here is CASRGQPNTGELFF. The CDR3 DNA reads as TGCGCCAGCAGGGGACAGCCCAACACCGGGGAGCTGTTTTTT.

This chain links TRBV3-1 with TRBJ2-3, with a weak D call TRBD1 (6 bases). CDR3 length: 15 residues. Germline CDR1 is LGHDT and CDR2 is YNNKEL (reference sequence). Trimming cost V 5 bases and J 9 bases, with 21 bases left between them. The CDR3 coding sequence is TGTGCCAGCAGCGCCATGTTATCCAGTCAGGGGACGCAGTATTTT. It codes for CASSAMLSSQGTQYF.

CDR3 loop: CASSQVRSAGELFF. The CDR3 nucleotides are TGTGCCAGCAGCCAAGTTAGGTCCGCCGGGGAGCTGTTTTTT. J is TRBJ2-2 and V is TRBV3-1; no firm D call. The CDR3 extends over 14 amino acids. The V gene's germline CDR1 is LGHDT and CDR2 YNNKEL (reference sequence). V was shortened by 1 base and J by 6 bases, with 9 bases between the two germline ends.

The CDR3 DNA sequence: TGTGCCAGCAGTTTCGGGGGGAGGAGAACAGATACGCAGTATTTT. As protein: CASSFGGRRTDTQYF. The rearrangement uses TRBV27 and TRBJ2-3; 7 bases agree with TRBD2. The junction had 6 bases not matched to a gene; V was cut back by 3 bases and J by 3 bases. The CDR3 is 15 residues long. Germline assignment: CDR1 MNHEY and CDR2 SMNVEV (reference sequence).

The CDR3 DNA follows: TGTGCCAGCAGCTTGGATCGGGAGGCCCGGGCCAACGTCCTGACTTTC. Protein product: CASSLDREARANVLTF. The chain links TRBV7-9 to TRBJ2-6; TRBD2 matches 7 bases. J was trimmed by 5 bases and V by 3 bases; bases with no gene match: 7. The CDR3 is made up of 16 amino acids. Per the germline V gene, CDR1 is SEHNR and CDR2 is FQNEAQ (reference sequence).

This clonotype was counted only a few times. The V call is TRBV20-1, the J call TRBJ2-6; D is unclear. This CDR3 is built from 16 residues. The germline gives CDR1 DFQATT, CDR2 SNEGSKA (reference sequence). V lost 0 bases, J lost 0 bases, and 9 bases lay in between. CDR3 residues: CSARDLRYSGANVLTF. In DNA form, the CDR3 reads TGCAGTGCTAGAGATCTACGGTACTCTGGGGCCAACGTCCTGACTTTC.

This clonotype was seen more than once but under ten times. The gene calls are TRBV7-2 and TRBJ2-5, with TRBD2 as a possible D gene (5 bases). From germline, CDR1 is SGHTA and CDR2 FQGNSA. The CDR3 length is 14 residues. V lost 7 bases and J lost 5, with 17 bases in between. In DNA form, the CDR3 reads TGTGCCAGCAACAATCGGGCCGGGGAGGAGACCCAGTACTTC. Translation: CASNNRAGEETQYF.

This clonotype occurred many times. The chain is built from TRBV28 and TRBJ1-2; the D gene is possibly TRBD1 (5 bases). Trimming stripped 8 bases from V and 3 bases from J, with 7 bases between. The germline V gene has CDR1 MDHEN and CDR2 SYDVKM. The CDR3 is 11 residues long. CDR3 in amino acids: CASGTDYGYTF. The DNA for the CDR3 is TGTGCCAGCGGGACGGACTATGGCTACACCTTC.

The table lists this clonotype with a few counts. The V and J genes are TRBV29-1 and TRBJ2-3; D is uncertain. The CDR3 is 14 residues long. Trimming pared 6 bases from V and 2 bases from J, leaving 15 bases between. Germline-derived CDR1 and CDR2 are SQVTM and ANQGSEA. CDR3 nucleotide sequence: TGCAGCGTGGTCGTGGCCAGATCCACAGATACGCAGTATTTT. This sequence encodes CSVVVARSTDTQYF.

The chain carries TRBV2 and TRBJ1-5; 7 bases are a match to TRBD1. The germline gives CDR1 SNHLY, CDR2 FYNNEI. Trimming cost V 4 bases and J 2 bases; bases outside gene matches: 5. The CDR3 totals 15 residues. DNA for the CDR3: TGTGCCAGCAGTGCTGACAGGGACGGCAATCAGCCCCAGCATTTT. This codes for CASSADRDGNQPQHF.